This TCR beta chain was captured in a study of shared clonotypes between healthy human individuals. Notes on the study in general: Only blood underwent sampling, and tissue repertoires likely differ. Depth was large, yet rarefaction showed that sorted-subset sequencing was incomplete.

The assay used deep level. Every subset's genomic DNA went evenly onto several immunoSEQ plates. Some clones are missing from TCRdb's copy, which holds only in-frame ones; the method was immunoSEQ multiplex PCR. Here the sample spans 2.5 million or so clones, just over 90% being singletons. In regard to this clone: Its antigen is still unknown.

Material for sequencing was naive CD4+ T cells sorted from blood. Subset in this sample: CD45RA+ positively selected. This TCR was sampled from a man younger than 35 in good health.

The CDR3 sequence: CASSWRGGEAGYF. DNA of the CDR3: TGTGCCAGCAGCTGGAGAGGAGGTGAGGCGGGGTACTTC. J is TRBJ2-7 and V is TRBV5-4, with D possibly matching TRBD2 (5 bases). Germline values: CDR1 SGHNT, CDR2 YYREEE (reference sequence). This CDR3 has 13 amino acids. V lost 3 bases and J lost 12, with 19 bases in between.